The rows below give T cell receptor beta chains drawn from one sample of a study of blood T cell repertoires in COVID-19. Measured with immunoSEQ multiplex PCR; TCRdb has only the in-frame clones, and not every one. Of tens of thousands of clones listed, 65% to 85% are singletons. The sample consisted of peripheral blood. The receptors originated from a man between 45 and 60 years old with acute or convalescent COVID-19. Each CDR3 is given with its conserved first and last residue. The D gene is left open where the match is weak. A row's size may be missing; if present it is once, few, many or a size class.

D gene	V gene	clone size	CDR3 length	J gene	CDR3 protein	CDR3 DNA
NA	TRBV19	NA	16	TRBJ1-6	CASSIGSRWLMSPLHF	TGTGCCAGTAGTATAGGGAGCCGGTGGCTGATGTCCCCCCTCCACTTT
NA	TRBV5-4	NA	13	TRBJ1-1	CASSPGGFTEAFF	TGTGCCAGCAGCCCAGGAGGGTTCACTGAAGCTTTCTTT
NA	TRBV5-4	NA	15	TRBJ2-2	CASSLATKNTGELFF	TGTGCCAGCAGCTTAGCGACTAAAAACACCGGGGAGCTGTTTTTT
TRBD2	TRBV7-9	NA	18	TRBJ2-5	CASSLGFGSGRASETQYF	TGTGCCAGCAGCTTAGGCTTTGGTAGCGGGAGGGCCTCGGAGACCCAGTACTTC
TRBD1	TRBV14	NA	15	TRBJ2-7	CASSQDGQGAREQYF	TGTGCCAGCAGCCAAGATGGACAGGGGGCCCGCGAGCAGTACTTC
TRBD1	TRBV6-5	NA	13	TRBJ2-1	CAPDRGSYNEQFF	TGTGCCCCCGACAGGGGTTCTTACAATGAGCAGTTCTTC
TRBD1	TRBV6-5	NA	16	TRBJ2-1	CASSSNSGTGGLNPFF	TGTGCCAGCAGTTCTAACTCCGGGACAGGGGGTTTAAATCCGTTCTTC
NA	TRBV7-9	NA	14	TRBJ2-3	CASSLMGGADTQYF	TGTGCCAGCAGCTTAATGGGGGGGGCTGATACGCAGTATTTT
TRBD2	TRBV6-4	NA	14	TRBJ2-7	CASRFSGNSYEQYF	TGTGCCAGCAGGTTTAGCGGGAACTCCTACGAGCAGTACTTC
TRBD1	TRBV5-1	NA	14	TRBJ1-4	CASSVGQGNEKLFF	TGCGCCAGCAGTGTGGGACAGGGGAATGAAAAACTGTTTTTT
NA	TRBV2	few	14	TRBJ1-5	CASSGSRGGQPQHF	TGTGCCAGCAGTGGATCCAGGGGAGGGCAGCCCCAGCATTTT
NA	TRBV2	NA	14	TRBJ2-7	CASSGMRSLYEQYF	TGTGCCAGCAGTGGGATGCGGTCACTCTACGAGCAGTACTTC
NA	TRBV28	NA	12	TRBJ2-7	CASSLNRYEQYF	TGTGCCAGCAGCCTAAATCGTTACGAGCAGTACTTC
NA	TRBV3-1/TRBV3-2	NA	17	TRBJ1-3	CASSPRGTVSSGNTIYF	TGTGCCAGCAGCCCAAGGGGTACAGTGAGCTCTGGAAACACCATATATTTT
NA	TRBV15	few	17	TRBJ2-4	CATSRDPLRQGKNIQYF	TGTGCCACCAGCAGAGATCCGCTACGGCAGGGCAAAAACATTCAGTACTTC
NA	TRBV5-1	NA	14	TRBJ1-1	CASSPQGTNTEAFF	TGCGCCAGCAGCCCACAGGGAACGAACACTGAAGCTTTCTTT
TRBD2	TRBV6-2/TRBV6-3	NA	14	TRBJ2-3	CASSLAGEGDTQYF	TGTGCCAGCAGTCTAGCGGGAGAAGGGGATACGCAGTATTTT
NA	TRBV6-5	NA	14	TRBJ1-1	CASSRQAPSTEAFF	TGTGCCAGCAGTAGACAAGCCCCGAGCACTGAAGCTTTCTTT
TRBD1	TRBV19	once	16	TRBJ2-1	CASSPQEGQGYNEQFF	TGTGCCAGTAGTCCCCAGGAGGGACAGGGTTACAATGAGCAGTTCTTC
TRBD2	TRBV10-2	NA	14	TRBJ2-7	CASSWTSDNYEQYF	TGCGCCAGCAGTTGGACTAGCGACAACTACGAGCAGTACTTC
NA	TRBV12-3/TRBV12-4	NA	13	TRBJ1-1	CASSWQGGTEAFF	TGTGCCAGCAGTTGGCAGGGCGGAACTGAAGCTTTCTTT
NA	TRBV7-8	few	15	TRBJ1-1	CASSLAVTVNTEAFF	TGTGCCAGCAGCTTAGCCGTGACTGTGAACACTGAAGCTTTCTTT
NA	TRBV5-6	NA	15	TRBJ2-2	CASSAQDISTGELFF	TGTGCCAGCAGCGCTCAGGACATATCAACCGGGGAGCTGTTTTTT
TRBD1	TRBV6-5	NA	13	TRBJ1-4	CASRVGQPEKLFF	TGTGCCAGCAGGGTGGGACAGCCGGAAAAACTGTTTTTT
TRBD1	TRBV30	once	13	TRBJ1-1	CAWGQDSNTEAFF	TGTGCCTGGGGACAGGACTCGAACACTGAAGCTTTCTTT
TRBD2	TRBV15	NA	15	TRBJ2-7	CATSRDTLAGLRQYF	TGTGCCACCAGCAGAGATACGCTAGCGGGATTGAGGCAGTACTTC
NA	TRBV4-2	few	18	TRBJ2-2	CASSQDDRGAQNTGELFF	TGTGCCAGCAGCCAAGATGATCGGGGAGCCCAAAACACCGGGGAGCTGTTTTTT
NA	TRBV7-9	NA	16	TRBJ1-5	CASSSGGGRRDQPQHF	TGTGCCAGCAGCTCCGGGGGGGGGCGCAGGGATCAGCCCCAGCATTTT
TRBD2	TRBV11-2	NA	13	TRBJ2-3	CASSVSGRDTQYF	TGTGCCAGCAGCGTTAGCGGGAGAGATACGCAGTATTTT
TRBD2	TRBV29-1	medium-sized	17	TRBJ2-2	CSVGPPASGLGTGELFF	TGCAGCGTTGGCCCACCGGCTAGCGGGTTAGGCACCGGGGAGCTGTTTTTT
TRBD2	TRBV5-1	NA	15	TRBJ2-3	CASSLTSGVIDTQYF	TGCGCCAGCAGCCTGACTAGCGGGGTCATTGATACGCAGTATTTT